Below, 23 T cell receptor beta chains from the same sample are listed, as sequenced in a study of molecular identifiers for immune sequencing clone quantification. Each CDR3 protein gets one entry after TCRdb re-called the PCR reads with MiXCR. The table records 300,000 to 400,000 distinct CDR3 sequences, 24% of them present only once. The sequenced material came from naive CD8+ T cells from blood, with Jurkat cell RNA spiked in. As to subset: FACS-sorted CD8+CD4-CCR7+CD45RA+ naive T cells. These receptors all come from a human donor in good health. Some libraries in this study had Jurkat cell RNA spiked in.

This clonotype was seen many times. V is TRBV4-1 and J is TRBJ2-3; 10 positions match TRBD2. With V trimmed by 2 bases and J by 6 bases, 8 bases remained unmatched. Germline CDR1 MGHRA, CDR2 YSYEKL. The CDR3 is made up of 16 amino acids. CDR3: CASSQISSGGSDTQYF. CDR3 nucleotide sequence: TGCGCCAGCAGCCAAATTTCTAGCGGGGGTTCGGATACGCAGTATTTT.

This clonotype has more than one count but fewer than ten. V is TRBV27 and J is TRBJ2-7; a possible D gene is TRBD1 (5 bases). This CDR3 is 15 amino acids long. Germline-derived CDR1 and CDR2 are MNHEY and SMNVEV (reference sequence). V was pared by 6 bases and J by 6 bases, with 21 bases between. CDR3 DNA: TGTGCCAGCAGCCTAACGGTAGGGGTCGGCCCCGAGCAGTACTTC. Protein: CASSLTVGVGPEQYF.

Many counts were recorded for this clonotype. V usage is TRBV29-1 and J usage is TRBJ2-2; no clear D gene. V lost 6 bases, J lost 4 bases, and 12 bases lay in between. The CDR3 contains 13 residues. CDR1 is SQVTM, CDR2 ANQGSEA, per germline. The CDR3 loop is CSVPGPITGELFF. The DNA of the CDR3 is TGCAGCGTCCCGGGCCCTATCACCGGGGAGCTGTTTTTT.

This clonotype was counted many times. This sequence joins TRBV6-2 or TRBV6-3 and TRBJ1-5; D remains ambiguous. Germline CDR1 MNHEY, CDR2 SVGEGT. Trimming cost V 5 bases and J 4 bases, with 6 bases left between them. The CDR3 loop spans 12 amino acids. CDR3 sequence: CASSPLNQPQHF. The DNA for the CDR3 is TGTGCCAGCAGTCCCTTGAATCAGCCCCAGCATTTT.

The CDR3 protein is CASSITGSTDTQYF. The CDR3 bases are TGTGCCAGCAGTATAACAGGGTCCACAGATACGCAGTATTTT. The V gene is TRBV27, the J gene TRBJ2-3; possibly TRBD1 for D (6 bases). CDR3 length: 14 amino acids. The V end lost 5 bases, the J end lost 2 bases, and 11 bases lay between the germline ends. CDR1 and CDR2 (germline): MNHEY, SMNVEV (reference sequence).

There are many counts of this clonotype. The gene calls are TRBV23-1 and TRBJ1-5, with 7 bases aligning to TRBD1. TRBV23-1 has ORF status, its function being uncertain. The CDR3 is 15 residues long. V shed 11 bases, J shed 0 bases, and the junction held 10 bases outside the gene matches. The CDR3 DNA is TGCGCCGGGAAGCTACAGGGGAATAGCAATCAGCCCCAGCATTTT. Its protein is CAGKLQGNSNQPQHF.

This clonotype was counted a few times. The CDR3 spells CASSKAEIETESPYEQYF. The CDR3 DNA sequence: TGTGCCAGCAGCAAAGCTGAGATAGAGACCGAAAGTCCCTACGAGCAGTACTTC. V usage is TRBV21-1 and J usage is TRBJ2-7. TRBV21-1 is a pseudogene locus. The CDR3 is 18 amino acids.

This clonotype was found a few times. The chain has TRBV7-9 and TRBJ2-7; no reliable D call. The ends were cut back, 1 base at V and 2 bases at J, with 9 bases in the middle. There are 14 residues in the CDR3. Germline V lookup: CDR1 SEHNR, CDR2 FQNEAQ (reference sequence). The CDR3: CASSLGSETYEQYF. The CDR3 region has the DNA TGTGCCAGCAGCTTAGGATCCGAGACCTACGAGCAGTACTTC.

This chain links TRBV29-1 with TRBJ2-2, with D hard to call. Per the germline V gene, CDR1 is SQVTM and CDR2 is ANQGSEA. The CDR3 is 13 residues long. With 3 bases removed from V and 2 bases from J, the gap between germline ends came to 7 bases. The CDR3 loop is CSVEATNTGELFF. CDR3 DNA: TGCAGCGTTGAGGCCACCAACACCGGGGAGCTGTTTTTT.

As to this clonotype: Because the CDR3 is missing its conserved closing phenylalanine or tryptophan, this is likely a read error. The J gene is TRBJ2-2, the V gene TRBV13; no firm D call. Per the germline V gene, CDR1 is PRHDT and CDR2 is FYEKMQ (reference sequence). V dropped 6 bases and J dropped 1 base, with 15 bases sitting between them. The length of the CDR3 is 16 residues. The CDR3 reads CASRGVLLGNTGELFC. CDR3 DNA sequence: TGTGCCAGCAGGGGCGTCTTGTTAGGGAACACCGGGGAGCTGTTTTGT.

This clonotype was observed at least ten times. This chain uses TRBV29-1 with TRBJ2-6; weak D call: TRBD1 (5 bases). CDR1 SQVTM and CDR2 ANQGSEA come from the germline V gene. The CDR3 totals 14 residues. V lost 5 bases and J 4 bases, leaving 12 bases between the germline ends. The CDR3 nucleotides read TGCAGCGTTTATGGGGCCCCCGGGGCCAACGTCCTGACTTTC. Protein sequence: CSVYGAPGANVLTF. The full variable domain, completed using reference TRBV29-1 and TRBJ2-6, is SAVISQKPSRDICQRGTSLTIQCQVDSQVTMMFWYRQQPGQSLTLIATANQGSEATYESGFVIDKFPISRPNLTFSTLTVSNMSPEDSSIYLCSVYGAPGANVLTFGAGSRLTVL.

About this clonotype itself: This may come from a read error, since a much larger clone is one base off. The V and J genes are TRBV27 and TRBJ2-3; the D gene is possibly TRBD2 (5 bases). This CDR3 spans 14 amino acids. The germline gives CDR1 MNHEY, CDR2 SMNVEV (reference sequence). The CDR3 protein is CASGSVPNTDSQYF. The CDR3 coding sequence is TGTGCCAGCGGGAGTGTCCCTAACACAGATTCGCAGTATTTT.

About this clonotype itself: One end of the junction is discordant with germline, which a read error may explain. The chain couples TRBV24-1 to TRBJ2-2; D is unclear. The CDR3 extends over 15 amino acids. Germline CDR1 reads KGHDR; CDR2 reads SFDVKD. The CDR3 spells CATSDPTANTRELFF. CDR3 nucleotides: TGTGCCACCAGTGACCCCACCGCGAACACCCGGGAGCTGTTTTTT.

As to this clonotype: The junction does not match germline at one end; this may be a read error. Here the CDR3 DNA reads TGTGCCAGCAGTTACAGACAGGGGGTTCAGCCCCAGCAGTTT. Its translation: CASSYRQGVQPQQF. This rearrangement joins TRBV6-2 or TRBV6-3 to TRBJ1-5, with 9 bases matching TRBD1. The CDR3 runs 14 residues. Per the germline V gene, CDR1 is MNHEY and CDR2 is SVGEGT.

This clonotype was counted at least ten times. The V and J genes are TRBV29-1 and TRBJ1-1, with D tentatively TRBD1 (6 bases). Germline CDR1 SQVTM, CDR2 ANQGSEA. Deletions cut 0 bases from V and 0 bases from J, with 11 bases between. The CDR3 runs 15 residues. CDR3 loop: CSVEDFGTLNTEAFF. The DNA of the CDR3 is TGCAGCGTTGAAGACTTTGGGACACTGAACACTGAAGCTTTCTTT.

This clonotype was found once. One end of the junction does not line up with germline, which may come from a read error. This chain links TRBV4-3 with TRBJ2-2; no clear D gene. The CDR3 length is 16 residues. The germline V gene has CDR1 LGHNA and CDR2 YSLEER. CDR3 DNA: TGCGCCAGCGGCCAAGATAGATCAGACTTTCCCGGGGAGCTGTTTTTT. It yields the protein CASGQDRSDFPGELFF.

Ten or more counts support this clonotype. The J gene is TRBJ1-3, the V gene TRBV20-1, with a tentative D call TRBD1 (5 bases). CDR3 length: 14 amino acids. Germline V gives CDR1 DFQATT, CDR2 SNEGSKA (reference sequence). Trimming removed 2 bases from V and 4 bases from J, with 12 bases in between. CDR3 in amino acids: CSARTGSSGNTIYF. The CDR3 region has the DNA TGCAGTGCTAGAACAGGCTCGTCCGGAAACACCATATATTTT.

There are a few counts of this clonotype. This sequence joins TRBV4-1 and TRBJ2-2, with 8 positions matching TRBD2. The V and J ends lost 1 base and 8 bases, in that order; junction bases with no gene match: 9. The CDR3 spans 16 residues. Germline V gives CDR1 MGHRA, CDR2 YSYEKL. CDR3 sequence: CASSQGLAKRDGELFF. CDR3 in DNA: TGCGCCAGCAGCCAAGGACTAGCGAAAAGAGATGGGGAGCTGTTTTTT.

This clonotype showed up many times. No conserved phenylalanine or tryptophan is present at the end of the CDR3, so a read error is the likely explanation. No DNA is shown, since the ends of the CDR3 on it are uncertain; the CDR3 is the one TCRdb lists. The chain employs TRBV5-1 and TRBJ1-1. Germline lookup yields CDR1 SGHRS and CDR2 YFSETQ. Ends included, the CDR3 has 11 residues. This chain's CDR3 is CASSLHPPASG.

This clonotype was observed a handful of times. The rearrangement links TRBV4-3 to TRBJ2-7; 12 nucleotides align to TRBD2. Germline V gene data show CDR1 as LGHNA and CDR2 as YSLEER. This CDR3 region has 18 residues. With V trimmed by 1 base and J by 0 bases, 7 bases remained unmatched. The CDR3 DNA reads as TGCGCCAGCAGCCAAGGGGAATGGACTAGCGGGATCTCCTACGAGCAGTACTTC. It specifies CASSQGEWTSGISYEQYF.

The chain couples TRBV4-3 to TRBJ2-1, with 10 positions matching TRBD1. V dropped 1 base and J dropped 7; count of bases not matched to a gene: 4. CDR3 size: 15 residues. CDR1 is LGHNA and CDR2 is YSLEER in the germline V gene. The CDR3 DNA reads as TGCGCCAGCAGCCAAGGGACAGGGGGGGGTAATGAGCAGTTCTTC. Encoded protein: CASSQGTGGGNEQFF.

This clonotype has at least ten counts. V is TRBV4-3 and J is TRBJ2-3, with D perhaps being TRBD1 or TRBD2 (6 bases each). This CDR3 spans 16 amino acids. Germline lookup yields CDR1 LGHNA and CDR2 YSLEER. Trimming removed 0 bases from V and 7 bases from J, with 17 bases in between. The CDR3 loop reads CASSQEVQGGWNTQYF. In nucleotides, the CDR3 is TGCGCCAGCAGCCAAGAGGTACAGGGAGGATGGAATACGCAGTATTTT.

A remark on this clonotype: This may be a read error: a much more frequent sequence differs by one nucleotide. The DNA of the CDR3 is TGTGCCAGCAGCCCAGGACGACCCGCAGGCCCAAACACTGCAGCTTTCTTT. Translating it yields CASSPGRPAGPNTAAFF. This chain joins TRBV7-9 and TRBJ1-1, with D uncertain. From germline, CDR1 is SEHNR and CDR2 FQNEAQ (reference sequence). The CDR3 is made up of 17 amino acids.